These 19 T cell receptor beta chains were all obtained from the same sample, sequenced in a study of Graves' ophthalmopathy and Graves' hyperthyroidism (dated by TCRdb to between 2017 and 2018). Sequencing used an Illumina HiSeq 2000. For repertoire sequencing, TCR beta CDR3 regions were amplified from RNA transcripts. HTBI primers and the Qiagen OneStep RT-PCR kit were used in a first-round RT-PCR, which was followed by a second-round multiplex PCR, size selection and purification. The public reads were reprocessed in TCRdb via fastp at Q25 and MiXCR, keeping in-frame beta chains. CDR3 protein sequences are deduplicated, and each keeps its most common genes and DNA. The sample table lists 200,000 to 250,000 distinct CDR3 sequences, about 22% of them with a count of one. The ten largest clones add up to roughly 42% of the sample. Sequencing input: peripheral blood. These receptors were taken from a woman aged 45 to 65 with Graves' ophthalmopathy. Donor details come from another sample of the same person, matched by shared clones.

The sample holds many counts of this clonotype. V and J are TRBV6-1 and TRBJ1-2, with D possibly matching TRBD1 (6 bases). CDR1 MNHNS and CDR2 SASEGT come from the germline V gene. V gave up 0 bases and J gave up 7 bases, with 12 bases separating them. The CDR3 extends over 14 amino acids. CDR3 nucleotides: TGTGCCAGCAGTGAAGCGGGACACCCCTTTGGCTACACCTTC. Residues: CASSEAGHPFGYTF.

The V and J genes are TRBV24-1 and TRBJ2-5, with D possibly TRBD2 on 5 matching bases. There are 18 residues in the CDR3. The germline V gene encodes CDR1 KGHDR and CDR2 SFDVKD. The germline V and J ends were trimmed by 2 bases and 1 base, with 19 bases remaining between them. The CDR3 loop is CATSDSSPALPGQETQYF. CDR3 nucleotide sequence: TGTGCCACCAGTGATTCTAGCCCTGCCTTACCCGGCCAAGAGACCCAGTACTTC.

This clonotype was counted many times. Here the CDR3 reads CASSPQVGLAGGQRETQYF. The CDR3 DNA sequence: TGTGCCAGCAGCCCCCAGGTGGGACTAGCGGGAGGCCAGAGAGAGACCCAGTACTTC. This chain joins TRBV7-2 and TRBJ2-5, with 15 bases aligning to TRBD2. Germline assignment: CDR1 SGHTA and CDR2 FQGNSA. After removal of 5 bases from V and 4 bases from J, the junction contained 14 bases not matched to a gene. This CDR3 contains 19 residues.

This clonotype came up many times. V usage is TRBV7-9 and J usage is TRBJ1-1; 8 bases align to TRBD1. Trimming cost V 5 bases and J 4 bases; bases outside gene matches: 6. The CDR3 loop spans 14 amino acids. Germline CDR1 reads SEHNR; CDR2 reads FQNEAQ (reference sequence). The CDR3 spells CASSGTGGFTEAFF. In nucleotides, the CDR3 is TGTGCCAGCAGCGGCACAGGGGGTTTCACTGAAGCTTTCTTT.

There are many counts of this clonotype. The chain couples TRBV18 to TRBJ1-1, with D unclear. The CDR3 runs 14 residues. The germline V and J ends were trimmed by 2 bases and 3 bases, with 10 bases remaining between them. The germline gives CDR1 KGHSH, CDR2 LQKENI. The CDR3 sequence is CASSPSLGYTEAFF. For the CDR3, the DNA is TGTGCCAGCTCACCAAGCCTTGGGTACACTGAAGCTTTCTTT.

This clonotype was detected many times. V and J are TRBV19 and TRBJ1-6, with D uncertain. The ends were cut back, 5 bases at V and 9 bases at J, with 14 bases in the middle. The CDR3 length is 14 residues. The V gene's germline CDR1 is LNHDA and CDR2 SQIVND (reference sequence). This CDR3 reads CASSSFGEGSPLHF. The CDR3 nucleotides are TGTGCCAGTAGTTCGTTCGGGGAGGGTTCACCCCTCCACTTT.

The sample holds many counts of this clonotype. For the CDR3, the DNA is TGTGCCTGGAAAGCCTGGGACAGAGGGAATTCACCCCTCCACTTT. This encodes CAWKAWDRGNSPLHF. The chain uses TRBV30 and TRBJ1-6, with 7 bases that match TRBD1. CDR1 GTSNPN and CDR2 SVGIG come from the germline V gene (reference sequence). The CDR3 sequence is 15 residues long. After removal of 4 bases from V and 7 bases from J, the junction contained 10 bases not matched to a gene.

This clonotype occurred many times. The rearrangement uses TRBV10-3 and TRBJ2-7; D ambiguous. The V and J ends lost 2 bases and 5 bases respectively, with 16 bases between them. This CDR3 comprises 15 residues. CDR1 ENHRY and CDR2 SYGVKD come from the germline V gene. As DNA, the CDR3 is TGTGCCATCAGTGAGGGTCTCACGGACGGAGACGAGCAGTACTTC. Amino acid sequence: CAISEGLTDGDEQYF.

This clonotype has just a few counts. The DNA of the CDR3 is TGTGCCAGCAGTAAGACTAGTGTTGAGCAGTTCTTC. This gives the protein CASSKTSVEQFF. The chain employs TRBV6-1 and TRBJ2-1; D perhaps matches TRBD2 (6 bases). The CDR3 is 12 amino acids. V lost 5 bases to trimming and J lost 9 bases, with 11 bases between them. From germline, CDR1 is MNHNS and CDR2 SASEGT.

This clonotype was picked up many times. The V and J genes are TRBV2 and TRBJ2-3; no clear D gene. V dropped 3 bases and J dropped 4 bases, with 5 bases sitting between them. This CDR3 is 12 amino acids long. Per germline, CDR1 SNHLY and CDR2 FYNNEI. The CDR3 sequence is CASSEFPDTQYF. CDR3 DNA: TGTGCCAGCAGTGAGTTCCCAGATACGCAGTATTTT.

This clonotype came up a few times. The chain combines TRBV20-1 with TRBJ2-5; D is perhaps TRBD1 or TRBD2 (5 bases each). Trimming took 3 bases from V and 4 from J, leaving 15 bases between them. In germline, CDR1 is DFQATT, CDR2 SNEGSKA (reference sequence). CDR3 length equals 14 residues. The CDR3 sequence: CSASREGARETQYF. The CDR3 coding sequence is TGCAGTGCTAGTCGGGAAGGGGCTCGAGAGACCCAGTACTTC.

In this sample, this clonotype turned up once. Given the absence of the conserved phenylalanine or tryptophan at the CDR3 end, a read error is likely. No DNA is shown, since the ends of the CDR3 on it are uncertain; the CDR3 is the one TCRdb lists. The CDR3 here is CASGPKGGGGTGELLL. The chain is built from TRBV12-5 and TRBJ2-2; TRBD2 is the table's D call, not checked against the DNA. The germline CDR1 and CDR2 sequences are LGHNT and FRNRAP. Both ends counted, the CDR3 spans 16 residues.

This clonotype has ten or more counts. This rearrangement joins TRBV27 to TRBJ1-5, with D perhaps TRBD1 (6 bases). This CDR3 spans 15 amino acids. With 5 bases removed from V and 9 bases from J, the gap between germline ends came to 20 bases. Looked up from germline, CDR1 is MNHEY and CDR2 is SMNVEV (reference sequence). The CDR3 sequence: CASSPGATGTSPQHF. As DNA, the CDR3 is TGTGCCAGCAGTCCTGGAGCGACAGGTACGTCGCCCCAGCATTTT.

This clonotype has just one count. The rearrangement uses TRBV6-2 or TRBV6-3 and TRBJ1-2; 10 bases are a match to TRBD1. The J segment lost 3 bases and the V segment lost 5 bases, leaving 6 bases of the junction unmatched. The CDR3 runs to 15 residues. Germline V gene sequence: CDR1 MNHEY, CDR2 SVGEGT. The CDR3 protein is CASSDRTGGDYGYTF. CDR3 DNA: TGTGCCAGCAGTGACCGGACAGGGGGGGACTATGGCTACACCTTC.

The chain employs TRBV6-2 or TRBV6-3 and TRBJ1-1; D uncertain. Trimming cost V 7 bases and J 0 bases, with 9 bases left between them. The CDR3 consists of 13 residues. Germline CDR1 and CDR2: MNHEY and SVGEGT. CDR3: CASKKGVNTEAFF. CDR3 nucleotides: TGTGCCAGCAAAAAGGGCGTGAACACTGAAGCTTTCTTT.

On this clonotype itself: This may arise from a read error, as a much more abundant clone is one base away. CDR3 nucleotides: TGTGCCACCTCGACAGGGCCCAGGAATGGGGATACTGGAGCTTTCTTT. Translation: CATSTGPRNGDTGAFF. This chain uses TRBV19 with TRBJ1-1; 7 bases match TRBD1. The CDR3 contains 16 residues. Germline V gene lookup returns CDR1 LNHDA and CDR2 SQIVND (reference sequence).

The genes are TRBV15 and TRBJ2-5; D gene ambiguous. V was clipped by 1 base and J by 7 bases, with 7 bases between them. Germline loops: CDR1 LNHNV, CDR2 YYDKDF (reference sequence). The CDR3 contains 12 residues. The CDR3 DNA follows: TGTGCCACCAGCAGAGCGACCGGGACCCAGTACTTC. This codes for CATSRATGTQYF. The variable domain in full, with the rest retrieved from reference TRBV15 and TRBJ2-5, is DAMVIQNPRYQVTQFGKPVTLSCSQTLNHNVMYWYQQKSSQAPKLLFHYYDKDFNNEADTPDNFQSRRPNTSFCFLDIRSPGLGDTAMYLCATSRATGTQYFGPGTRLLVL.

This clonotype was counted many times. The chain combines TRBV12-3 or TRBV12-4 with TRBJ2-5; possible D gene TRBD2, 6 bases. V lost 4 bases to trimming and J lost 5 bases, with 14 bases between them. This CDR3 region has 14 residues. The CDR3 DNA reads TGTGCCAGCAGTTCCCGTGGAGGGACCGAGACCCAGTACTTC. Its protein is CASSSRGGTETQYF.

This clonotype was detected many times. The CDR3 sequence: CSALQGQGTEAFF. For the CDR3, the DNA is TGCAGTGCACTACAGGGACAGGGCACTGAAGCTTTCTTT. This chain joins TRBV20-1 and TRBJ1-1, with 9 bases fitting TRBD1. From germline, CDR1 is DFQATT and CDR2 SNEGSKA (reference sequence). Losses at the gene ends were 6 bases for V and 4 bases for J; bases not matched to a gene: 6. This CDR3 comprises 13 residues.